Listed below are T cell receptor beta chains from one sample, sequenced in a study of blood T cell repertoires in COVID-19. Assay: immunoSEQ multiplex PCR; the TCRdb copy retains only in-frame clones and omits some. The top ten hold approximately 7.2% of the sample, which has about 240,000 clones, around nine tenths seen once. The material sequenced was peripheral blood. These receptor sequences come from a woman in her seventies with active or convalescent COVID-19. CDR3s include the opening cysteine and the closing phenylalanine or tryptophan. The D gene is left open where the match is weak. Size tells how often a clone was seen (once, few, many) or the class of an expanded clone, and some rows leave it out.

clone size: .; D gene: .; J gene: TRBJ1-5; V gene: TRBV5-8; CDR3 DNA: TGTGCCAGCAGCGGGGGGGGGATAAGCAATCAGCCCCAGCATTTT; CDR3 protein: CASSGGGISNQPQHF
clone size: .; D gene: .; J gene: TRBJ2-5; V gene: TRBV19; CDR3 DNA: TGTGCCAGTAGTTGGGGCGGCCAAGAGACCCAGTACTTC; CDR3 protein: CASSWGGQETQYF
clone size: .; D gene: TRBD1; J gene: TRBJ2-7; V gene: TRBV7-2; CDR3 DNA: TGTGCCAGCAACACTGGACAGGGTAAAAGGCAGTACTTC; CDR3 protein: CASNTGQGKRQYF
clone size: .; D gene: TRBD1; J gene: TRBJ1-6; V gene: TRBV2; CDR3 DNA: TGTGCCAGCAATCGGGACAGGGACTATGGTTACCTCCACTTT; CDR3 protein: CASNRDRDYGYLHF
clone size: few; D gene: .; J gene: TRBJ1-6; V gene: TRBV19; CDR3 DNA: TGTGCCAGTAGTTGGCAAACCTCCTATAATTCACCCCTCCACTTT; CDR3 protein: CASSWQTSYNSPLHF
clone size: .; D gene: TRBD1; J gene: TRBJ2-1; V gene: TRBV7-9; CDR3 DNA: TGTGCCAGCAGCCCGGACAGGGGAAAGCACAATGAGCAGTTCTTC; CDR3 protein: CASSPDRGKHNEQFF
clone size: few; D gene: .; J gene: TRBJ1-2; V gene: TRBV19; CDR3 DNA: TGTGCCAGTAGTATAGAGACACGTCCCTCAAATGGCTACACCTTC; CDR3 protein: CASSIETRPSNGYTF
clone size: .; D gene: .; J gene: TRBJ2-7; V gene: TRBV20-1; CDR3 DNA: TGCAGTGCTAGAGATCGCAGCGAGCAGTACTTC; CDR3 protein: CSARDRSEQYF
clone size: .; D gene: .; J gene: TRBJ1-3; V gene: TRBV27; CDR3 DNA: TGTGCCAGCAGGAAAGGGAGACTCTCTGGAAACACCATATATTTT; CDR3 protein: CASRKGRLSGNTIYF
clone size: .; D gene: .; J gene: TRBJ1-4; V gene: TRBV5-5; CDR3 DNA: TGTGCCAGCAGCTCCCCCAACAGTGCAACTAATGAAAAACTGTTTTTT; CDR3 protein: CASSSPNSATNEKLFF
clone size: .; D gene: .; J gene: TRBJ1-1; V gene: TRBV3-1/TRBV3-2; CDR3 DNA: TGTGCCAGCAGCCAAGCCTCGGCGGGGAGGTGGGAAGCTTTCTTT; CDR3 protein: CASSQASAGRWEAFF
clone size: .; D gene: .; J gene: TRBJ2-2; V gene: TRBV21-1; CDR3 DNA: TGTGCCAGCACCAAAGGCAGTAGTCAGGCGAACACCGGGGAGCTGTTTTTT; CDR3 protein: CASTKGSSQANTGELFF
clone size: few; D gene: TRBD2; J gene: TRBJ2-3; V gene: TRBV2; CDR3 DNA: TGTGCCAGCAGTCAGGGACTAGCGGGGGCAGGGGTTACGCAGTATTTT; CDR3 protein: CASSQGLAGAGVTQYF
clone size: once; D gene: .; J gene: TRBJ2-1; V gene: TRBV5-1; CDR3 DNA: TGCGCCAGCAGCTTGTCCCGCGTTGCGAATACCATTAATGAGCAGTTCTTC; CDR3 protein: CASSLSRVANTINEQFF
clone size: .; D gene: .; J gene: TRBJ1-2; V gene: TRBV27; CDR3 DNA: TGTGCCAGCAGTTCCCCGCGGGGGGGCTACACCTTC; CDR3 protein: CASSSPRGGYTF
clone size: .; D gene: .; J gene: TRBJ1-1; V gene: TRBV19; CDR3 DNA: TGTGCCAGTAGTCCCGAGTGGGGAGTAATGAACACTGAAGCTTTCTTT; CDR3 protein: CASSPEWGVMNTEAFF
clone size: .; D gene: TRBD2; J gene: TRBJ2-1; V gene: TRBV19; CDR3 DNA: TGTGCCAGTAGTATAGGGGCTAGCGGGGGCAATGAGCAGTTCTTC; CDR3 protein: CASSIGASGGNEQFF
clone size: .; D gene: .; J gene: TRBJ1-1; V gene: TRBV6-5; CDR3 DNA: TGTGCCAGCTGGAATGTCCAGGGGAACACTGAAGCTTTCTTT; CDR3 protein: CASWNVQGNTEAFF
clone size: .; D gene: .; J gene: TRBJ1-1; V gene: TRBV5-1; CDR3 DNA: TGCGCCCTGACTAGTCGCTGTCATCTTGAAGCTTTCTTT; CDR3 protein: CALTSRCHLEAFF
clone size: .; D gene: .; J gene: TRBJ2-1; V gene: TRBV19; CDR3 DNA: TGTGCCAGTAGCGAAGGGATGGGGGGAGAGTACAATGAGCAGTTCTTC; CDR3 protein: CASSEGMGGEYNEQFF
clone size: .; D gene: TRBD1; J gene: TRBJ1-2; V gene: TRBV5-6; CDR3 DNA: TGTGCCAGCAGATCCGGGACAGGGGGCGGCTACACCTTC; CDR3 protein: CASRSGTGGGYTF
clone size: .; D gene: .; J gene: TRBJ2-3; V gene: TRBV27; CDR3 DNA: TGTGCCAGCGGCTACCAAGACTCCACAGATACGCAGTATTTT; CDR3 protein: CASGYQDSTDTQYF
clone size: .; D gene: .; J gene: TRBJ1-2; V gene: TRBV12-3/TRBV12-4; CDR3 DNA: TGTGCCAGCAGGCCGAGATCCATTTATGGCTACACCTTC; CDR3 protein: CASRPRSIYGYTF
clone size: .; D gene: .; J gene: TRBJ1-6; V gene: TRBV19; CDR3 DNA: TGTGCCAGTAGTTCCCCCCGAGGCCAAGGCTATAATTCACCCCTCCACTTT; CDR3 protein: CASSSPRGQGYNSPLHF
clone size: once; D gene: TRBD1; J gene: TRBJ2-5; V gene: TRBV5-6; CDR3 DNA: TGTGCCAGCAGCTCCACGACAGGGGCCCTCCCTCCATACTTC; CDR3 protein: CASSSTTGALPPYF
clone size: .; D gene: TRBD2; J gene: TRBJ2-1; V gene: TRBV10-3; CDR3 DNA: TGTGCCATCAGTGGTGGGACTAGCTCCTACAATGAGCAGTTCTTC; CDR3 protein: CAISGGTSSYNEQFF
clone size: many; D gene: .; J gene: TRBJ1-5; V gene: TRBV6-8; CDR3 DNA: TGTGCCAGCAGGACAGTCTATAGCAATCAGCCCCAGCATTTT; CDR3 protein: CASRTVYSNQPQHF
clone size: .; D gene: .; J gene: TRBJ2-1; V gene: TRBV5-1; CDR3 DNA: TGCGCCAGCAGCTTGGAAGGGGGGGCATACAATGAGCAGTTCTTC; CDR3 protein: CASSLEGGAYNEQFF
clone size: .; D gene: .; J gene: TRBJ1-6; V gene: TRBV7-2; CDR3 DNA: TGTGCCAGCAGCTTAATAGCCAGCTCCTATAATTCACCCCTCCACTTT; CDR3 protein: CASSLIASSYNSPLHF
clone size: .; D gene: TRBD1; J gene: TRBJ1-6; V gene: TRBV5-4; CDR3 DNA: TGTGCCAGCAGCCTGGCGGGACAGGGAAGATCACCCCTCCACTTT; CDR3 protein: CASSLAGQGRSPLHF
clone size: .; D gene: TRBD1; J gene: TRBJ2-7; V gene: TRBV10-3; CDR3 DNA: TGTGCCATCACCCGCGGACAGGCCTCCTACGAGCAGTACTTC; CDR3 protein: CAITRGQASYEQYF
clone size: .; D gene: .; J gene: TRBJ1-1; V gene: TRBV7-9; CDR3 DNA: TGTGCCAGCAGCTTCCCGGGACTGCCGAACACTGAAGCTTTCTTT; CDR3 protein: CASSFPGLPNTEAFF
clone size: .; D gene: .; J gene: TRBJ2-2; V gene: TRBV7-9; CDR3 DNA: TGTGCCAGCAGCTTAGATGCAGTAGCAACCGGGGAGCTGTTTTTT; CDR3 protein: CASSLDAVATGELFF
clone size: .; D gene: .; J gene: TRBJ1-5; V gene: TRBV24-1; CDR3 DNA: TGTGCCACCCGGGAGGGCGGCCGGGGCAATCAGCCCCAGCATTTT; CDR3 protein: CATREGGRGNQPQHF
clone size: .; D gene: .; J gene: TRBJ2-3; V gene: TRBV7-2; CDR3 DNA: TGTGCCAGCAGCCAATCCCAAACTTATGCGGGGCGGAGCACAGATACGCAGTATTTT; CDR3 protein: CASSQSQTYAGRSTDTQYF
clone size: .; D gene: TRBD1; J gene: TRBJ1-5; V gene: TRBV6-2/TRBV6-3; CDR3 DNA: TGTGCCAGCAGTAACGCCGGACAGGGGGGAAATCAGCCCCAGCATTTT; CDR3 protein: CASSNAGQGGNQPQHF
clone size: few; D gene: .; J gene: TRBJ1-6; V gene: TRBV7-2; CDR3 DNA: TGTGCCAGCAGCCCCCATGGACCGACAGGTTCACCCCTCCACTTT; CDR3 protein: CASSPHGPTGSPLHF
clone size: .; D gene: .; J gene: TRBJ1-2; V gene: TRBV24-1; CDR3 DNA: TGTGCCACCAGTGCGACAGCGACCTATGGCTACACCTTC; CDR3 protein: CATSATATYGYTF
clone size: .; D gene: .; J gene: TRBJ1-2; V gene: TRBV6-5; CDR3 DNA: TGTGCCAGCAGGTACCGGGACCCAGCGGGCGGCTACACCTTC; CDR3 protein: CASRYRDPAGGYTF
clone size: .; D gene: .; J gene: TRBJ1-2; V gene: TRBV7-2; CDR3 DNA: TGTGCCAGCAGCGCCGAGAACTATGGCTACACCTTC; CDR3 protein: CASSAENYGYTF
clone size: .; D gene: .; J gene: TRBJ1-5; V gene: TRBV3-1/TRBV3-2; CDR3 DNA: TGTGCCAGCGCGCAGGGGAATCAGCCCCAGCATTTT; CDR3 protein: CASAQGNQPQHF
clone size: .; D gene: .; J gene: TRBJ2-5; V gene: TRBV11-2; CDR3 DNA: TGTGCCAGCACCTCGGGGGAGAAAGAGACCCAGTACTTC; CDR3 protein: CASTSGEKETQYF